This TCR beta chain is from a study of T cells after yellow fever vaccination. Study-level points and caveats: Abundant clonotypes from the bulk population could get into FACS-sorted repertoires as contaminants. Only a minor proportion of clonotypes was detected across both CD4 and CD8 compartments. Detected again after the booster were most primary-vaccination clones, at 96% CD4 and approximately 90% CD8.

This clonotype was counted only a few times. Its antigen is not known. By 5'RACE template switching, TCR cDNA was produced, with a universal primer site and UMIs added in the process. TCRdb reanalysed the 5' RACE reads using MiXCR and keeps one entry per CDR3 protein. The top ten hold roughly 18% of the sample, which has roughly 340,000 distinct CDR3 sequences, 8.5% to 10% seen once. This specimen was PBMCs, taken on the day of the first yellow fever vaccination. The TCR comes from a young man who received the YFV17D yellow fever vaccine.

The CDR3 is CASSQDQGPVSGYTF. The CDR3 coding sequence is TGCGCCAGCAGCCAAGATCAGGGTCCCGTATCAGGCTACACCTTC. The genes are TRBV4-3 and TRBJ1-2; perhaps TRBD1 as D (5 bases). V shed 0 bases and J shed 8 bases, with 16 bases lying between them. The length of the CDR3 is 15 residues. Germline V gene lookup returns CDR1 LGHNA and CDR2 YSLEER.